This entry describes one T cell receptor beta chain. Antigen specificity is unknown. This CDR3 region has 15 residues. Germline loops: CDR1 SGHNT, CDR2 YYREEE (reference sequence). Trimming took 0 bases from V and 1 from J, leaving 9 bases between them. The source of the sample is a study of identifying expanded T cells in peripheral blood. Points from the study as a whole: Two-week clone count variance significantly increased as total template count grew. Over two and four weeks, about 17 and 20 clones changed, versus around 1.3 between replicates.

TCRdb's table, derived via immunoSEQ multiplex PCR, lists solely in-frame clones and lacks some. The sample has about 100,000 clones, around 88% seen once. The source material was blood. This chain links TRBV5-4 with TRBJ2-3; weak D call: TRBD2 (6 bases). The TCR sequence derives from a person aged 18-70 years in good health. The CDR3 region has the DNA TGTGCCAGCAGCTTGGGGGCGGGACGCACAGATACGCAGTATTTT. As protein: CASSLGAGRTDTQYF.